This TCR beta chain was sequenced during a study of OX40 agonist ivuxolimab in advanced cancers. About the study: Patients were about 83% male with ages roughly 20 to 90, mean about 65. Previous treatment with anti-PD-1, anti-PD-L1 or anti-CTLA-4 therapy was allowed; 40% had received some. Two cutaneous melanoma patients and one hepatocellular carcinoma patient, three in all, had partial responses. The study's findings and limits: Mean expanded clone counts were higher in CD8+ than CD4+ T cells.

Sequencing used immunoSEQ multiplex PCR; TCRdb keeps in-frame clones, though not all of them. The table includes tens of thousands of clones, approximately 89% detected once. Of note for this clone: What it binds is not known.

Deletions cut 0 bases from V and 0 bases from J, with 7 bases between. Germline V gene lookup returns CDR1 SGHRS and CDR2 YFSETQ. This CDR3 region has 15 residues. The genes are TRBV5-1 and TRBJ1-5; D is unclear. The sequenced sample was CD4+ or CD8+ T cells sorted from blood, obtained in a trial of the OX40 agonist ivuxolimab. The TCR sequence derives from an adult with an advanced solid tumor such as melanoma, head and neck, liver or kidney cancer. The CDR3 coding sequence is TGCGCCAGCAGCTTGGTAGGTGATAGCAATCAGCCCCAGCATTTT. Residues: CASSLVGDSNQPQHF. Together with reference TRBV5-1 and TRBJ1-5, the CDR3 gives the full variable domain: KAGVTQTPRYLIKTRGQQVTLSCSPISGHRSVSWYQQTPGQGLQFLFEYFSETQRNKGNFPGRFSGRQFSNSRSEMNVSTLELGDSALYLCASSLVGDSNQPQHFGDGTRLSIL.